This T cell receptor (beta chain) was observed in a study of neurological immune-mediated disorders. Use was made of 950,000 to 1,000,000 CD4+ or CD8+ T cells in sorted libraries. The V end lost 6 bases, the J end lost 5 bases, and 7 bases lay between the germline ends. This CDR3 spans 12 amino acids. Germline values: CDR1 MNHNY, CDR2 SVGAGI (reference sequence). cDNA was made by 5'RACE with 10-nucleotide random UMIs. MiXCR, applied by TCRdb to the 5' RACE reads, yields one record per CDR3 protein. The sample consists of some 16,000 distinct CDR3 sequences, 9% to 10% of them appearing once. Study results and limitations: Across subjects, no CDR3 amino acid sequence appeared in expanded clones of more than one subject, a finding that suggested private repertoires in all groups.

This clonotype has ten or more counts. No antigen is known for it. The TCR comes from a man aged 50 to 59 in good health. This chain connects TRBV6-6 to TRBJ1-4; D ambiguous. The sequenced sample consisted of CD8+ T cells from blood. The CDR3: CASSQPNEKLFF. CDR3 sequence (DNA): TGTGCCAGCAGCCAGCCAAATGAAAAACTGTTTTTT.